The subject of this entry is one T cell receptor (beta chain). These data are taken from a study of blood T cell repertoires in COVID-19. The authors' processing: Reference gene primer amplification gave estimated nucleated cell counts. Using immunoSEQ multiplex PCR, the repertoire was profiled, and TCRdb retains in-frame clones only, with some absent. The V and J calls and the clone size are those of that table, but D and trimming were determined from the DNA. Of roughly 330,000 clones in the sample, around 87% were seen once. This CDR3 spans 15 amino acids. The germline V and J ends were trimmed by 2 bases and 2 bases, with 12 bases remaining between them. Germline CDR1 reads SGHAT; CDR2 reads FQNNGV.

The TCR originated in a woman between 25 and 40 years old who had recovered from COVID-19. The sequencing sample was made of PBMCs or T cells enriched from blood (not recorded which). This chain connects TRBV11-2 to TRBJ1-2; D is undetermined. The CDR3 DNA reads TGTGCCAGCAGCTTATATCGGGGTCTCAACTATGGCTACACCTTC. Translated, it gives CASSLYRGLNYGYTF.